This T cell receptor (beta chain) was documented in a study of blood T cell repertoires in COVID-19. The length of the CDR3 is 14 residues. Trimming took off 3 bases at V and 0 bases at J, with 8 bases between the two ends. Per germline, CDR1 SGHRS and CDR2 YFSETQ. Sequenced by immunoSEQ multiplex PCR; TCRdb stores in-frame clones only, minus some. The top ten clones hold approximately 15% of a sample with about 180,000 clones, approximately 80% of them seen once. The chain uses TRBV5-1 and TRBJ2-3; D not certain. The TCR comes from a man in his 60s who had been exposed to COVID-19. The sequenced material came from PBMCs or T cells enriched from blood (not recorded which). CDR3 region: CASSSRASTDTQYF. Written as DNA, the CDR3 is TGCGCCAGCAGCTCCCGAGCTAGCACAGATACGCAGTATTTT.